These 27 T cell receptor beta chains were all obtained from the same sample, sequenced in a study of post-analysis software for immune sequencing data. Study-wide results and limits: Patients had higher frequencies than controls of a few TRBV segments, including TRBV5-6, TRBV5-1 and TRBV20-1.

The library was made from cDNA and included unique molecular identifiers. TCRdb redid the calling of the PCR reads with MiXCR, one entry per CDR3 protein. The sample has 650,000 to 900,000 distinct CDR3 sequences; around 46% are singletons. For these receptors, no antigen is known. Sequencing was carried out using blood. The receptors stem from a girl between 5 and 17 years old with multiple sclerosis.

The chain recombines TRBV7-2 with TRBJ2-7; a possible D gene is TRBD1 (5 bases). V lost 0 bases, J lost 3 bases, and 12 bases lay in between. There are 15 residues in the CDR3. The germline V gene has CDR1 SGHTA and CDR2 FQGNSA. The CDR3 here is CASSLAPGQNYEQYF. For the CDR3, the DNA is TGTGCCAGCAGCTTAGCGCCAGGGCAGAACTACGAGCAGTACTTC.

This clonotype occurred once. The chain uses TRBV4-2 and TRBJ2-7; 7 bases map to TRBD1. This CDR3 is 14 amino acids long. Germline V gives CDR1 LGHNA, CDR2 YNFKEQ. V was clipped by 7 bases and J by 3 bases; unmatched bases: 9. The CDR3 DNA reads as TGTGCCAGCACCCTCAACAGGGGCGGCTACGAGCAGTACTTC. The encoded protein is CASTLNRGGYEQYF.

V and J are TRBV20-1 and TRBJ2-7, with a tentative D call TRBD2 (5 bases). CDR1 is DFQATT and CDR2 is SNEGSKA in the germline V gene (reference sequence). The CDR3 is made up of 13 amino acids. V was pared by 3 bases and J by 3 bases, with 12 bases between. The CDR3 loop reads CSARMVTIYEQYF. The CDR3, as DNA: TGCAGTGCTAGGATGGTGACTATCTACGAGCAGTACTTC.

The chain links TRBV18 to TRBJ2-1, with 13 bases matching TRBD2. From germline, CDR1 is KGHSH and CDR2 LQKENI. V gave up 1 base and J gave up 5 bases; unmatched junction bases: 2. The CDR3 covers 16 residues. Here the CDR3 reads CASSPRLAGGHNEQFF. Written as DNA, the CDR3 is TGTGCCAGCTCACCACGACTAGCGGGAGGCCACAATGAGCAGTTCTTC.

The CDR3 nucleotides read TGTGCCAGCACCATCTCCGACAGGGGTAACTATGGCTACACCTTC. Translating gives CASTISDRGNYGYTF. The chain carries TRBV6-6 and TRBJ1-2, with 8 positions matching TRBD1. The CDR3 spans 15 residues. Germline V gene data show CDR1 as MNHNY and CDR2 as SVGAGI (reference sequence). V shed 7 bases, J shed 1 base, and the junction held 8 bases outside the gene matches.

V and J are TRBV5-1 and TRBJ1-5; D not resolved. In germline, CDR1 is SGHRS, CDR2 YFSETQ. The V gene lost 4 bases and the J gene lost 4 bases, with 15 bases spanning the gap. The CDR3 sequence is 15 residues long. The CDR3 sequence: CASSPGSSTNQPQHF. The CDR3 nucleotides are TGCGCCAGCAGCCCTGGGTCATCAACGAATCAGCCCCAGCATTTT.

J is TRBJ2-2 and V is TRBV20-1, with a possible D match to TRBD1 (6 bases). The ends were cut back, 5 bases at V and 2 bases at J, with 12 bases in the middle. CDR1 and CDR2 from the germline V gene are DFQATT and SNEGSKA (reference sequence). This CDR3 contains 14 residues. This CDR3 reads CSAGLDRNTGELFF. For the CDR3, the DNA is TGCAGTGCTGGCCTGGACAGAAACACCGGGGAGCTGTTTTTT.

J is TRBJ2-5 and V is TRBV6-2 or TRBV6-3; D is unclear. The CDR3 has 12 residues. The V end lost 3 bases, the J end lost 11 bases, and 13 bases lay between the germline ends. Germline lookup yields CDR1 MNHEY and CDR2 SVGEGT. The CDR3 DNA follows: TGTGCCAGCAGTTATAACCGGATGGAGCAGTACTTC. As protein: CASSYNRMEQYF.

This clonotype appeared once. The chain carries TRBV28 and TRBJ2-1; D is ambiguous. Trimming pared 6 bases from V and 4 bases from J, leaving 16 bases between. In germline, CDR1 is MDHEN, CDR2 SYDVKM. CDR3 length: 15 residues. This CDR3 is CASSPLGSAYNEQFF. CDR3 coding DNA: TGTGCCAGCAGCCCCCTCGGGTCAGCGTACAATGAGCAGTTCTTC. Filled out from reference TRBV28 and TRBJ2-1, the complete variable domain reads DVKVTQSSRYLVKRTGEKVFLECVQDMDHENMFWYRQDPGLGLRLIYFSYDVKMKEKGDIPEGYSVSREKKERFSLILESASTNQTSMYLCASSPLGSAYNEQFFGPGTRLTVL.

The gene calls are TRBV4-2 and TRBJ1-5; 10 nucleotides align to TRBD1. This CDR3 has 15 residues. Trimming removed 1 base from V and 5 bases from J; junction bases left unmatched: 2. The germline CDR1 and CDR2 sequences are LGHNA and YNFKEQ. CDR3 DNA: TGTGCCAGCAGCCAAGGGGACAGGGGTGATCAGCCCCAGCATTTT. It is translated as CASSQGDRGDQPQHF.

V is TRBV20-1 and J is TRBJ1-2; D gene ambiguous. Looked up from germline, CDR1 is DFQATT and CDR2 is SNEGSKA (reference sequence). V was shortened by 1 base and J by 6 bases, with 9 bases between the two germline ends. This CDR3 region has 12 residues. DNA of the CDR3: TGCAGTGCTAGAGGGCAGGCCCATGGCTACACCTTC. Residues: CSARGQAHGYTF.

J is TRBJ2-7 and V is TRBV10-3; TRBD2 is a possible D gene (6 bases). This CDR3 contains 14 residues. Between the trimmed V and J ends, which lost 0 bases and 7 bases, there was a span of 13 bases. CDR1 ENHRY and CDR2 SYGVKD come from the germline V gene. The CDR3 is CAISESVGGEEQYF. CDR3 bases: TGTGCCATCAGTGAGTCTGTTGGAGGGGAGGAGCAGTACTTC.

The V call is TRBV12-3 or TRBV12-4, the J call TRBJ1-5, with 8 bases lining up with TRBD1. CDR3 length: 16 amino acids. V shed 0 bases and J 7 bases; nucleotides not matched to a gene: 8. The CDR3 sequence is CASSLAGQGARQPQHF. CDR3 DNA: TGTGCCAGCAGTTTAGCTGGACAGGGAGCCAGGCAGCCCCAGCATTTT.

This clonotype appeared a few times. The chain couples TRBV12-3 or TRBV12-4 to TRBJ2-3, with 7 bases fitting TRBD2. The CDR3 consists of 14 residues. With 7 bases clipped from V and 0 bases from J, the junction kept 4 bases outside the gene matches. The chain's CDR3 is CASTPSGSTDTQYF. As DNA, the CDR3 is TGTGCCAGCACACCTAGCGGAAGCACAGATACGCAGTATTTT.

The chain combines TRBV7-2 with TRBJ2-1; 10 positions agree with TRBD2. Germline V lookup: CDR1 SGHTA, CDR2 FQGNSA. V was pared by 6 bases and J by 10 bases, with 9 bases of the junction left unmatched. This CDR3 is 14 amino acids long. The CDR3 DNA is TGTGCCAGCAGTACACCCCGTAGCGGGAGGGAGCAGTTCTTC. Its translation is CASSTPRSGREQFF.

The rearrangement joins TRBV7-2 to TRBJ2-1, with 8 nucleotides matching TRBD2. The V gene's germline CDR1 is SGHTA and CDR2 FQGNSA. V trimming: 4 bases; J trimming: 2 bases; junction bases outside the gene matches: 4. The CDR3 covers 15 residues. The CDR3 here is CASSSVAGTYNEQFF. The CDR3 bases are TGTGCCAGCAGCTCCGTAGCGGGAACCTACAATGAGCAGTTCTTC.

The chain uses TRBV7-9 and TRBJ2-3; 7 positions match TRBD1. The V segment lost 8 bases and the J segment 2 bases; nucleotides outside the gene matches: 7. Germline assignment: CDR1 SEHNR and CDR2 FQNEAQ (reference sequence). This CDR3 comprises 14 residues. Written as DNA, the CDR3 is TGTGCCAGCGGGCAGACAGGGATCACAGATACGCAGTATTTT. It is translated as CASGQTGITDTQYF.

CDR3 coding DNA: TGCAGCGTTGGGAGGACTAGCGGGAAACTAAGTTCGTACGAGCAGTACTTC. This codes for CSVGRTSGKLSSYEQYF. The genes are TRBV29-1 and TRBJ2-7; 12 nucleotides align to TRBD2. This CDR3 has 17 residues. The V segment lost 4 bases and the J segment 4 bases; nucleotides outside the gene matches: 14. Germline CDR1 is SQVTM and CDR2 is ANQGSEA.

The rearrangement links TRBV2 to TRBJ2-1; D unresolved. Germline assignment: CDR1 SNHLY and CDR2 FYNNEI. The CDR3 is 13 amino acids. Trimming shortened V by 8 bases and J by 7 bases, and 15 bases separated the two germline ends. The CDR3 nucleotides are TGTGCCAGCCAGGAAATTCTTGGGAATGAGCAGTTCTTC. This sequence encodes CASQEILGNEQFF. Complete variable domain (other parts from reference TRBV2 and TRBJ2-1): EPEVTQTPSHQVTQMGQEVILRCVPISNHLYFYWYRQILGQKVEFLVSFYNNEISEKSEIFDDQFSVERPDGSNFTLKIRSTKLEDSAMYFCASQEILGNEQFFGPGTRLTVL.

The chain recombines TRBV6-2 or TRBV6-3 with TRBJ2-3, with D uncertain. Germline lookup yields CDR1 MNHEY and CDR2 SVGEGT. This CDR3 contains 16 residues. Deletions cut 0 bases from V and 3 bases from J, with 13 bases between. The CDR3: CASSYSWATGTDTQYF. CDR3 coding DNA: TGTGCCAGCAGTTACTCGTGGGCCACTGGGACAGATACGCAGTATTTT.

The rearrangement links TRBV27 to TRBJ2-1; 11 positions match TRBD2. The V gene's germline CDR1 is MNHEY and CDR2 SMNVEV (reference sequence). The junction had 4 bases not matched to a gene; V was cut back by 0 bases and J by 12 bases. This CDR3 is built from 14 residues. For the CDR3, the DNA is TGTGCCAGCAGTTTATCACTAGCGGGAGTTAGGCAGTTCTTC. Its translation is CASSLSLAGVRQFF.

The chain has TRBV3-1 and TRBJ2-3, with D unresolved. Germline V gene lookup returns CDR1 LGHDT and CDR2 YNNKEL (reference sequence). CDR3 length: 15 residues. V lost 1 base to trimming and J lost 4 bases, with 12 bases between them. The CDR3 sequence: CASSQAPSGADTQYF. CDR3 nucleotides: TGTGCCAGCAGCCAAGCGCCTAGTGGGGCAGATACGCAGTATTTT.

The V call is TRBV10-3, the J call TRBJ1-2; D perhaps matches TRBD1 (6 bases). The CDR3 is 15 residues long. Per germline, CDR1 ENHRY and CDR2 SYGVKD. With 2 bases removed from V and 3 bases from J, the gap between germline ends came to 13 bases. CDR3 DNA: TGTGCCATCAGTGAGGAGACAGGACTTTACTATGGCTACACCTTC. Protein: CAISEETGLYYGYTF.

This chain uses TRBV5-1 with TRBJ2-3; TRBD1 matches 7 bases. The CDR3 is 15 amino acids. CDR1 and CDR2 from the germline V gene are SGHRS and YFSETQ. Trimming took 1 base from V and 4 from J; bases not matched to a gene: 6. Here the CDR3 reads CASSLTGDFSDTQYF. For the CDR3, the DNA is TGCGCCAGCAGCTTGACAGGGGATTTCTCAGATACGCAGTATTTT. The full variable domain, its missing parts supplied by reference TRBV5-1 and TRBJ2-3, is KAGVTQTPRYLIKTRGQQVTLSCSPISGHRSVSWYQQTPGQGLQFLFEYFSETQRNKGNFPGRFSGRQFSNSRSEMNVSTLELGDSALYLCASSLTGDFSDTQYFGPGTRLTVL.

This clonotype has just a few counts. The V and J genes are TRBV6-2 or TRBV6-3 and TRBJ2-4, with a tentative D call TRBD1 (6 bases). Gene TRBJ2-7 matches the end of the DNA better, so the J call may be wrong. Germline assignment: CDR1 MNHEY and CDR2 SVGEGT. The CDR3 covers 13 residues. The DNA of the CDR3 is TGTGCCAGCAGGATGACAGGAAGAGACGAGCAGTACTTC. This encodes CASRMTGRDEQYF.

J is TRBJ2-1 and V is TRBV14, with D possibly matching TRBD1 (5 bases). The CDR3 runs 13 residues. Germline V gene data show CDR1 as SGHDN and CDR2 as FVKESK. Between the trimmed V and J ends, which lost 1 base and 11 bases, there was a span of 12 bases. In DNA, the CDR3 is TGTGCCAGCAGCCAAGTTATCAGGGTCCAGCAGTTCTTC. Translated: CASSQVIRVQQFF.

The chain is built from TRBV29-1 and TRBJ2-1; perhaps D is TRBD1 or TRBD2 (6 bases each). The V gene's germline CDR1 is SQVTM and CDR2 ANQGSEA. Trimming pared 4 bases from V and 5 bases from J, leaving 12 bases between. There are 13 residues in the CDR3. In DNA form, the CDR3 reads TGCAGCGTTGGGGGGGCAGGGAACAATGAGCAGTTCTTC. Translating gives CSVGGAGNNEQFF.